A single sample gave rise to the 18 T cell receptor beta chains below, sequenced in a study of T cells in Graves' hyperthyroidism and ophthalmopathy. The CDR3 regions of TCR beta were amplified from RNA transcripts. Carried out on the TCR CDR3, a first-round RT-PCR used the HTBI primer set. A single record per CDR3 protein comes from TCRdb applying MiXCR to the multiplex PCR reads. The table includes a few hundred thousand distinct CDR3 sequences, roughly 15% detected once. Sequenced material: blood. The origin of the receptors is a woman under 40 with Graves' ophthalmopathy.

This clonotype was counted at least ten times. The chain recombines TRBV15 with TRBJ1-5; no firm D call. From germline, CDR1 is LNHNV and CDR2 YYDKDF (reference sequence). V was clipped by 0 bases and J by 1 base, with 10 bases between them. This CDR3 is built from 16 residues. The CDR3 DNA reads TGTGCCACCAGCAGAGATCTTAGAGGAAGCAATCAGCCCCAGCATTTT. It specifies CATSRDLRGSNQPQHF.

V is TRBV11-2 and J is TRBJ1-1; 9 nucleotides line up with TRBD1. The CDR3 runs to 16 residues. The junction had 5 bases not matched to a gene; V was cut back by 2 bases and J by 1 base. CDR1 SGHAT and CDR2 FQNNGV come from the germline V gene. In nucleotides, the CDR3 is TGTGCCAGCAGCTTATTTCCGGGACAGGGGAACACTGAAGCTTTCTTT. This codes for CASSLFPGQGNTEAFF.

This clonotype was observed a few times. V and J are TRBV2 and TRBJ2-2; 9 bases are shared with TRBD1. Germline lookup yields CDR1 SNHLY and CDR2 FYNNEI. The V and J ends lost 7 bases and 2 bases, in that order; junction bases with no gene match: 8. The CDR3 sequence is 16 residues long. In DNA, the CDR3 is TGTGCCAGCACTACAGGGGGCGCATCAAACACCGGGGAGCTGTTTTTT. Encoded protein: CASTTGGASNTGELFF.

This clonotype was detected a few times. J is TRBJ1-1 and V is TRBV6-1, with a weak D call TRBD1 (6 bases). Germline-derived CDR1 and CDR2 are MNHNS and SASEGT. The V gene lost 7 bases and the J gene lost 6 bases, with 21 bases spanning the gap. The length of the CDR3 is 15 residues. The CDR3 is CASINRVVNGAEAFF. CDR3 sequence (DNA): TGTGCCAGCATTAACAGGGTGGTGAACGGGGCTGAAGCTTTCTTT.

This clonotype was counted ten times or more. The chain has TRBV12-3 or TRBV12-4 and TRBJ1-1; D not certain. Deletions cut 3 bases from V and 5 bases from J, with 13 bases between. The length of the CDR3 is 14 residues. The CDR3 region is CASSFRLAQTEAFF. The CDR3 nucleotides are TGTGCCAGCAGTTTTCGTTTGGCCCAAACTGAAGCTTTCTTT.

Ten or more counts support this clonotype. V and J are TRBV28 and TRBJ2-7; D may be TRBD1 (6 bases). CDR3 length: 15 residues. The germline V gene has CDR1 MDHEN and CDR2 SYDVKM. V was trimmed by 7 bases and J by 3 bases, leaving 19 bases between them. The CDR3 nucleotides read TGTGCCAGCAATTCTCCTGGGGGCGTAAGCTACGAGCAGTACTTC. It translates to CASNSPGGVSYEQYF.

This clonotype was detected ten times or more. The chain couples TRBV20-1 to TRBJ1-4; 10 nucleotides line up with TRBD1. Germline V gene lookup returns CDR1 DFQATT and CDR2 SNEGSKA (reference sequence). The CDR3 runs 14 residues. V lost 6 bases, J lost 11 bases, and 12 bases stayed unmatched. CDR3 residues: CSAQGTGDGVKLFF. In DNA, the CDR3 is TGCAGTGCCCAAGGGACAGGGGATGGAGTGAAACTGTTTTTT.

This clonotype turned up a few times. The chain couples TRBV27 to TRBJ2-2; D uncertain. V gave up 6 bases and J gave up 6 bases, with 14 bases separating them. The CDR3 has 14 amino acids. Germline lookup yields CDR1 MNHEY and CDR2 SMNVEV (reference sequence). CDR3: CASRNRLLSGELFF. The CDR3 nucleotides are TGTGCCAGCAGGAATCGGTTGCTCTCCGGGGAGCTGTTTTTT.

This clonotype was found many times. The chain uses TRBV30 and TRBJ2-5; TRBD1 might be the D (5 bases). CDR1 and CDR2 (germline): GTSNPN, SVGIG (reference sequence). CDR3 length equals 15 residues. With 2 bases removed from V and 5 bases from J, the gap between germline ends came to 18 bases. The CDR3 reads CAWSWAAGARETQYF. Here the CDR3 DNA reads TGTGCCTGGAGTTGGGCAGCTGGGGCTCGGGAGACCCAGTACTTC.

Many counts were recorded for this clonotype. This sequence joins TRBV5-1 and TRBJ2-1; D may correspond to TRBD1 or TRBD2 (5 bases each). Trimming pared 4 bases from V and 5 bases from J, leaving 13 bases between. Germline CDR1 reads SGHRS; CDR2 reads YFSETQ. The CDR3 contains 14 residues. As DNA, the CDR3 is TGCGCCAGCAGCCTTGGGACGAATAACAATGAGCAGTTCTTC. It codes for CASSLGTNNNEQFF.

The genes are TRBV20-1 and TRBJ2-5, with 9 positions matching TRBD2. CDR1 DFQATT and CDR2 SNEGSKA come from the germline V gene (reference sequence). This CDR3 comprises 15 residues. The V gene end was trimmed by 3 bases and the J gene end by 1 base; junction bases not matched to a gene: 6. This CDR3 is CSASISGGTQETQYF. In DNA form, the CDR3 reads TGCAGTGCTAGTATCAGCGGGGGGACCCAAGAGACCCAGTACTTC.

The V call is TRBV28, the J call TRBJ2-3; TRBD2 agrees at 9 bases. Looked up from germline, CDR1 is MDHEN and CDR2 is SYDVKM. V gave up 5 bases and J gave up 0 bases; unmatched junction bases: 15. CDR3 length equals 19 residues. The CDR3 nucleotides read TGTGCCAGCAGTGAAATGGGCGGGGGGGGACCACCAAGCACAGATACGCAGTATTTT. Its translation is CASSEMGGGGPPSTDTQYF.

The CDR3 nucleotides read TGTGCCAGCCGGGGACTAGCGGGAAAAAACATTCAGTACTTC. It specifies CASRGLAGKNIQYF. The chain joins TRBV6-1 to TRBJ2-4, with 13 bases fitting TRBD2. J gave up 4 bases and V 8 bases, and 2 bases lay outside the gene matches. The CDR3 spans 14 residues. In germline, CDR1 is MNHNS, CDR2 SASEGT.

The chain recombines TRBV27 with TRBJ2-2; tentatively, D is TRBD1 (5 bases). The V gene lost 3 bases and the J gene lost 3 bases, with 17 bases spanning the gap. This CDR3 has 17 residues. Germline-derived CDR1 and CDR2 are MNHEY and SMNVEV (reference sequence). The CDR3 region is CASSFSTTGAYTGELFF. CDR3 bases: TGTGCCAGCAGTTTTTCAACTACTGGGGCCTACACCGGGGAGCTGTTTTTT.

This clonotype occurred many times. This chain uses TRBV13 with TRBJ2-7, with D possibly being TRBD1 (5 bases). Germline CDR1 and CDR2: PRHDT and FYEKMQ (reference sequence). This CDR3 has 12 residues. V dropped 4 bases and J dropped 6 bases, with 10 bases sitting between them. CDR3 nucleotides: TGTGCCAGCAGCTCCCCTAGGGGCGAGCAGTACTTC. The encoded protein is CASSSPRGEQYF.

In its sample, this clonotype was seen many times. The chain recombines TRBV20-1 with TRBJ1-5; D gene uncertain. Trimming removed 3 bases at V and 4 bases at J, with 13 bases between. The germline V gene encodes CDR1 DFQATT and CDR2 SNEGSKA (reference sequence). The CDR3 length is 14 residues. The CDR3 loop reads CSASLGELNQPQHF. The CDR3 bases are TGCAGTGCTAGTCTGGGAGAACTAAATCAGCCCCAGCATTTT.

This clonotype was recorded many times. Here the CDR3 reads CAVGGDISGGSPSSSYNEQFF. The CDR3 nucleotides read TGTGCCGTCGGGGGTGATATATCGGGGGGCTCCCCTTCAAGCTCCTACAATGAGCAGTTCTTC. The chain employs TRBV6-2 or TRBV6-3 and TRBJ2-1; maybe TRBD2 (7 bases). The CDR3 is 21 residues long. Trimming cost V 11 bases and J 0 bases, with 35 bases left between them. Looked up from germline, CDR1 is MNHEY and CDR2 is SVGEGT.

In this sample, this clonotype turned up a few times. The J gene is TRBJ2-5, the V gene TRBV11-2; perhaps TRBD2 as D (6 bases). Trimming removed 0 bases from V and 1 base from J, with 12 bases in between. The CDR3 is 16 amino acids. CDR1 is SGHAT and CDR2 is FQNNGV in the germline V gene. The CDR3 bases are TGTGCCAGCAGCTTAGATCTGGGGGGTCTCCAAGAGACCCAGTACTTC. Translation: CASSLDLGGLQETQYF.